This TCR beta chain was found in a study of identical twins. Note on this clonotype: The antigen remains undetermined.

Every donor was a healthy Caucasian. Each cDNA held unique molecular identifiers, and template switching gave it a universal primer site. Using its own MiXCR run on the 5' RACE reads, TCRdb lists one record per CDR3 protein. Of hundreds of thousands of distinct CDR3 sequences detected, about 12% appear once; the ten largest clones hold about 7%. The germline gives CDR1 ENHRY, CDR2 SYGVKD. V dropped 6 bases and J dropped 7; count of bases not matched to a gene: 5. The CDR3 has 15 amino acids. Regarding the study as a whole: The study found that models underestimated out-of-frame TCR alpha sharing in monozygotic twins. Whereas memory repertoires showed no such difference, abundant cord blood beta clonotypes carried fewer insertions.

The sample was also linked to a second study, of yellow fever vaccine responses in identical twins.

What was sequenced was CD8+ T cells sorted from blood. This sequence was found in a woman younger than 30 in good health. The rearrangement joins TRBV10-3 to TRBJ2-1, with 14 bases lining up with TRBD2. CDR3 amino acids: CAISAGTSGRNEQFF. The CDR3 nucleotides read TGTGCCATCAGCGCCGGGACTAGCGGGAGAAATGAGCAGTTCTTC.